This TCR beta chain originates from a study of T cells in tuberculosis. Of note for this clone: Its antigen is as yet unknown.

CDR3 length: 16 residues. Losses at the gene ends were 0 bases for V and 4 bases for J; bases not matched to a gene: 4. Germline V gene data show CDR1 as SGHDT and CDR2 as YYEEEE. Findings and caveats of the study: Using the GMM-specific repertoire gave about 84% accuracy versus approximately 70% with motifs. Cases with active tuberculosis were adults, while controls were adolescents.

Sequenced by immunoSEQ multiplex PCR; TCRdb stores in-frame clones only, minus some. The sample contains 29,000 or so clones, 80% to 95% of which appear only once. The sequenced sample consisted of PBMCs. This chain uses TRBV5-6 with TRBJ2-7; 13 nucleotides match TRBD2. This sequence was found in a donor aged 10-29 years with latent tuberculosis or without tuberculosis infection. For the CDR3, the DNA is TGTGCCAGCAGCTTGGCCATGACTAGCGGGAGGTACGAGCAGTACTTC. Residues: CASSLAMTSGRYEQYF.